The T cell receptor (beta chain) described here comes from a study of blood T cell repertoires in COVID-19. As processed by the authors: Reference gene primers were amplified, and this amplification served to estimate nucleated cell counts. Using immunoSEQ multiplex PCR, the repertoire was profiled, and TCRdb retains in-frame clones only, with some absent. D and trimming were read from the DNA, whereas the V and J calls and clone size are those reported in that table. In the table there are about 280,000 clones, about four fifths of which are singletons. The sequence derives from a woman between 50 and 59 years old who had recovered from COVID-19. Sequencing used peripheral blood.

CDR3 region: CASSLAPAGTGNTGELFF. CDR3 bases: TGTGCCAGCAGCCTTGCACCCGCCGGGACAGGGAACACCGGGGAGCTGTTTTTT. This chain joins TRBV3-1 (or the pseudogene TRBV3-2) and TRBJ2-2; 8 bases match TRBD1. Trimming at V came to 4 bases and at J to 1 base, leaving 11 bases not matched to a gene. The CDR3 sequence is 18 residues long. Germline values: CDR1 LGHDT, CDR2 YNNKEL (reference sequence).